Below, 21 T cell receptor beta chains from the same sample are listed, as sequenced in a study of T cell responses to AZD1222 COVID-19 vaccine. TCRdb keeps only in-frame clones here, not all; method: immunoSEQ multiplex PCR. Seen here are about 110,000 clones, roughly nine tenths observed once, and the top ten hold approximately 3.1%. This sample comprised peripheral blood, obtained on day 0 of MenACWY control vaccination. All receptors derive from an adult in good health.

This chain links TRBV19 with TRBJ2-2; 8 bases agree with TRBD1. The germline gives CDR1 LNHDA, CDR2 SQIVND (reference sequence). This CDR3 region has 13 residues. The ends lost 9 bases at V and 4 bases at J; junction bases unmatched: 4. CDR3 sequence: CASRQGSTGELFF. The CDR3 DNA reads TGTGCCAGCCGACAGGGGAGCACCGGGGAGCTGTTTTTT.

The chain carries TRBV29-1 and TRBJ2-7, with D perhaps TRBD1 (7 bases). CDR1 is SQVTM, CDR2 ANQGSEA, per germline. The V end was cut by 7 bases, the J end by 6 bases, with 22 bases between. The CDR3 totals 14 residues. The chain's CDR3 is CSAGGGQGGPEQYF. CDR3 coding DNA: TGCAGCGCTGGGGGCGGGCAGGGGGGCCCCGAGCAGTACTTC.

The chain couples TRBV7-3 to TRBJ2-7; D uncertain. CDR1 is SGHTA, CDR2 FQGTGA, per germline. This CDR3 spans 13 amino acids. Deletions cut 6 bases from V and 7 bases from J, with 16 bases between. The CDR3 is CASSLGPGGEQYF. For the CDR3, the DNA is TGTGCCAGCAGTTTAGGGCCGGGCGGAGAGCAGTACTTC.

This rearrangement joins TRBV6-5 to TRBJ1-6; TRBD1 is a possible D gene (5 bases). Looked up from germline, CDR1 is MNHEY and CDR2 is SVGAGI. The CDR3 is 13 residues long. The V end was cut by 7 bases, the J end by 4 bases, with 8 bases between. In nucleotides, the CDR3 is TGTGCCAGCAACGGGGCGTATAATTCACCCCTCCACTTT. The encoded protein is CASNGAYNSPLHF.

This sequence joins TRBV6-5 and TRBJ2-3; D is uncertain. The germline gives CDR1 MNHEY, CDR2 SVGAGI. The V and J ends lost 5 bases and 4 bases respectively, with 4 bases between them. The CDR3 runs 11 residues. This CDR3 is CASSLSDTQYF. CDR3 sequence (DNA): TGTGCCAGCAGTCTCTCAGATACGCAGTATTTT.

This chain connects TRBV11-3 to TRBJ2-3, with D tentatively TRBD1 (6 bases). The CDR3 extends over 14 amino acids. V was pared by 1 base and J by 2 bases, with 7 bases between. Germline V gene sequence: CDR1 SGHNT, CDR2 YENEEA. The CDR3 nucleotides are TGTGCCAGCAGCTTAGGACAGGCCACAGATACGCAGTATTTT. Translation gives CASSLGQATDTQYF.

This clone was observed once. The chain carries TRBV7-3 and TRBJ2-2; no firm D call. Germline CDR1 and CDR2: SGHTA and FQGTGA. There are 14 residues in the CDR3. With 2 bases removed from V and 2 bases from J, the gap between germline ends came to 6 bases. The CDR3 loop is CASSLYLNTGELFF. Written as DNA, the CDR3 is TGTGCCAGCAGCTTATACCTAAACACCGGGGAGCTGTTTTTT.

V is TRBV3-1 (or the pseudogene TRBV3-2) and J is TRBJ2-5; D is undetermined. CDR3 size: 16 residues. CDR1 is LGHDT, CDR2 YNNKEL, per germline (reference sequence). V dropped 2 bases and J dropped 1 base, with 14 bases sitting between them. The CDR3 DNA follows: TGTGCCAGCAGCCAAAAAATGAGTATACTCCAAGAGACCCAGTACTTC. It codes for CASSQKMSILQETQYF.

The chain employs TRBV6-5 and TRBJ1-2, with 7 bases fitting TRBD1. The germline V gene has CDR1 MNHEY and CDR2 SVGAGI. V shed 2 bases and J 2 bases; nucleotides not matched to a gene: 2. The CDR3 length is 14 residues. CDR3 DNA sequence: TGTGCCAGCAGTTACCTGGACAGGAACTATGGCTACACCTTC. Protein sequence: CASSYLDRNYGYTF.

This clone was found a few times. The gene calls are TRBV7-8 and TRBJ2-3, with TRBD1 matching 8 bases. The CDR3 sequence is 14 residues long. Losses at the gene ends were 6 bases for V and 3 bases for J; bases not matched to a gene: 5. Germline V gene sequence: CDR1 SGHVS, CDR2 FQNEAQ. DNA for the CDR3: TGTGCCAGCAGGAACAGGGGGAGGACAGATACGCAGTATTTT. Translating gives CASRNRGRTDTQYF.

This clone was found many times. This rearrangement joins TRBV5-4 to TRBJ1-2; TRBD1 aligns across 10 bases. The CDR3 sequence is 15 residues long. J gave up 8 bases and V 4 bases, and 11 bases lay outside the gene matches. Per germline, CDR1 SGHNT and CDR2 YYREEE (reference sequence). The CDR3 DNA is TGTGCCAGCAGCCTCGACAGGGGGCCTCTCGGGGGCTACACCTTC. This sequence encodes CASSLDRGPLGGYTF.

J is TRBJ2-1 and V is TRBV3-1 (or the pseudogene TRBV3-2), with D perhaps assigned TRBD1 or TRBD2 (5 bases each). CDR1 is LGHDT and CDR2 is YNNKEL in the germline V gene (reference sequence). This CDR3 comprises 16 residues. V lost 5 bases and J lost 5, with 19 bases in between. In nucleotides, the CDR3 is TGTGCCAGCAGCGAAAATGCAGGGACCAACCACAATGAGCAGTTCTTC. As protein: CASSENAGTNHNEQFF.

The chain carries TRBV6-1 and TRBJ1-1; the D gene is possibly TRBD1 (6 bases). Trimming left V 2 bases short and J 10 bases short, with 11 bases between. The CDR3 is made up of 12 amino acids. Germline V gene data show CDR1 as MNHNS and CDR2 as SASEGT. The CDR3 coding sequence is TGTGCCAGCAGTGAAAGGGGGGGCACAGCTTTCTTT. The encoded protein is CASSERGGTAFF.

V gene TRBV5-1 combines with J gene TRBJ1-1; D perhaps matches TRBD1 (6 bases). Germline-derived CDR1 and CDR2 are SGHRS and YFSETQ. CDR3 length equals 14 residues. V was shortened by 5 bases and J by 4 bases, with 15 bases between the two germline ends. CDR3 sequence: CASSQGATGTEAFF. The CDR3 nucleotides are TGCGCCAGCAGTCAGGGAGCGACAGGCACTGAAGCTTTCTTT. Based on the CDR3 plus reference TRBV5-1 and TRBJ1-1, the full variable domain is KAGVTQTPRYLIKTRGQQVTLSCSPISGHRSVSWYQQTPGQGLQFLFEYFSETQRNKGNFPGRFSGRQFSNSRSEMNVSTLELGDSALYLCASSQGATGTEAFFGQGTRLTVV.

The CDR3 DNA sequence: TGTGCCAGCAGCTTGGGCGACTCCTACGAGCAGTACTTC. Translation gives CASSLGDSYEQYF. The genes are TRBV7-9 and TRBJ2-7; D gene ambiguous. Trimming shortened V by 3 bases and J by 0 bases, and 6 bases separated the two germline ends. This CDR3 is 13 amino acids long. CDR1 SEHNR and CDR2 FQNEAQ come from the germline V gene (reference sequence).

The chain joins TRBV20-1 to TRBJ1-6; 7 bases align to TRBD1. The CDR3 contains 15 residues. CDR1 is DFQATT, CDR2 SNEGSKA, per germline (reference sequence). Trimming removed 3 bases from V and 7 bases from J; junction bases left unmatched: 9. The CDR3 DNA follows: TGCAGTGCTAGTTCGACAGGGTCTGGGAATTCACCCCTCCACTTT. It codes for CSASSTGSGNSPLHF.

V and J are TRBV11-2 and TRBJ1-6, with D possibly being TRBD1 (6 bases). V gave up 5 bases and J gave up 6 bases, with 11 bases separating them. The CDR3 loop spans 14 amino acids. Germline assignment: CDR1 SGHAT and CDR2 FQNNGV. CDR3 coding DNA: TGTGCCAGCAGCACAGGGACGGGTAATTCACCCCTCCACTTT. It specifies CASSTGTGNSPLHF. The variable domain in full, completed from reference TRBV11-2 and TRBJ1-6, reads EAGVAQSPRYKIIEKRQSVAFWCNPISGHATLYWYQQILGQGPKLLIQFQNNGVVDDSQLPKDRFSAERLKGVDSTLKIQPAKLEDSAVYLCASSTGTGNSPLHFGNGTRLTVT.

This chain links TRBV21-1 with TRBJ1-2. TRBV21-1 has pseudogene status. The length of the CDR3 is 17 residues. The chain's CDR3 is CASSKGNPSGRNYGYTF. The CDR3 coding sequence is TGTGCCAGCAGCAAAGGGAACCCCTCTGGCCGGAACTATGGCTACACCTTC.

This clone appeared a single time. This sequence joins TRBV20-1 and TRBJ2-7; D call uncertain. In germline, CDR1 is DFQATT, CDR2 SNEGSKA (reference sequence). The CDR3 covers 11 residues. Trimming removed 1 base from V and 6 bases from J, with 7 bases in between. The CDR3 protein is CSARVNGEQYF. In nucleotides, the CDR3 is TGCAGTGCTAGAGTGAACGGCGAGCAGTACTTC.

Only one count was recorded for this clone. The V and J genes are TRBV6-5 and TRBJ1-1, with D perhaps matching TRBD1 (5 bases). The V gene lost 6 bases and the J gene lost 0 bases, with 8 bases spanning the gap. This CDR3 is built from 13 residues. The germline V gene encodes CDR1 MNHEY and CDR2 SVGAGI. As DNA, the CDR3 is TGTGCCAGCAGGATAGGGGTGAACACTGAAGCTTTCTTT. It codes for CASRIGVNTEAFF.

The DNA for the CDR3 is TGTGCCAGCAGTTCCGGGACTCCAGATACGCAGTATTTT. This encodes CASSSGTPDTQYF. The chain recombines TRBV7-9 with TRBJ2-3, with a tentative D call TRBD2 (6 bases). This CDR3 comprises 13 residues. Germline assignment: CDR1 SEHNR and CDR2 FQNEAQ (reference sequence). V gave up 6 bases and J gave up 4 bases, with 11 bases separating them.